This T cell receptor beta chain came from a study of cytotoxic CD8 clonotypes in ibrutinib-treated CLL. Turning to the study itself: Responses: roughly 25 partial, 2 complete; after median approximately 68 months, approximately 14 stayed remitted, some 12 progressed.

Target depth was 1 in 200,000 to 1 in 1 million T cells, about 10x per clonotype. Libraries were prepared by immunoSEQ multiplex PCR; TCRdb keeps only in-frame clonotypes and omits some of them. The top ten hold 9.5% to 13% of the sample, which has around 40,000 clones, around 70% seen once. The germline gives CDR1 SGHTA, CDR2 FQGNSA. V shed 5 bases, J shed 0 bases, and the junction held 12 bases outside the gene matches. This CDR3 is built from 17 residues. General study results and limits: Rare overall, public clonotypes shrank or held steady under therapy.

Cryopreserved PBMCs provided roughly 2 micrograms of genomic DNA for the TCR beta libraries. Details on this clone: Its matching antigen is unknown.

The receptor was derived from a human donor with chronic lymphocytic leukemia. The sequencing here drew on PBMCs, taken at disease progression, from a patient treated with ibrutinib. The chain is built from TRBV7-2 and TRBJ2-7, with 8 bases aligning to TRBD2. The CDR3 region is CASSDMPGRGASYEQYF. The CDR3 nucleotides read TGTGCCAGCAGCGATATGCCTGGGCGGGGGGCCTCCTACGAGCAGTACTTC. The entire variable domain, with the rest obtained from reference TRBV7-2 and TRBJ2-7, is as follows: GAGVSQSPSNKVTEKGKDVELRCDPISGHTALYWYRQSLGQGLEFLIYFQGNSAPDKSGLPSDRFSAERTGGSVSTLTIQRTQQEDSAVYLCASSDMPGRGASYEQYFGPGTRLTVT.